This entry concerns a single TCR beta chain. Produced via immunoSEQ multiplex PCR; TCRdb's table is partial and in-frame only. The data contain about 98,000 clones, about 92% of them singletons. This entry is derived from a study of control samples from healthy donors and cancer patients. Unmatched junction bases numbered 18, after V lost 0 bases and J lost 7 bases. Looked up from germline, CDR1 is LGHNA and CDR2 is YNFKEQ. The CDR3 has 18 amino acids. V and J are TRBV4-2 and TRBJ2-7; TRBD2 agrees at 7 bases. Sequenced input: blood. This receptor was taken from a woman younger than 35 in good health. This CDR3 reads CASSQEKIAGSPAKEQYF. In DNA form, the CDR3 reads TGTGCCAGCAGCCAAGAGAAAATAGCGGGTAGTCCTGCGAAGGAGCAGTACTTC.